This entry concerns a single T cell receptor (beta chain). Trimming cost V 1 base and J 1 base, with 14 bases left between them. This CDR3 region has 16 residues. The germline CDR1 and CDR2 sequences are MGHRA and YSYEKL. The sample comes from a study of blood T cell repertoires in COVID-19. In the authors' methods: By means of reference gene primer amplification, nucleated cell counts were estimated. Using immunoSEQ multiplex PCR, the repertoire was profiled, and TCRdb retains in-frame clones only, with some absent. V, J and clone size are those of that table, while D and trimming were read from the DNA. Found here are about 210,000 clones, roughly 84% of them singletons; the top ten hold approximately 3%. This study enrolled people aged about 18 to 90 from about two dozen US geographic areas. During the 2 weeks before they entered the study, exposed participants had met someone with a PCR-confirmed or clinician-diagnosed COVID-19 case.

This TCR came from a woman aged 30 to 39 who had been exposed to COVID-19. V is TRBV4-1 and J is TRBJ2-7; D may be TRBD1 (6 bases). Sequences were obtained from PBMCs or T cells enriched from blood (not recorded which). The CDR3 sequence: CASSQVGGASSYEQYF. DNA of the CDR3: TGCGCCAGCAGCCAAGTTGGGGGCGCGTCGTCCTACGAGCAGTACTTC.